This T cell receptor beta chain derives from a study of CD8 T cells in ankylosing spondylitis. TCR beta libraries were made by quantitative 5'-RACE with molecular barcodes. Each CDR3 protein is one row after TCRdb ran MiXCR on the 5' RACE reads. The table has about 540,000 distinct CDR3 sequences, about an eighth seen once. This clonotype has more than one count but fewer than ten. As yet, its antigen is unknown. The V gene end was trimmed by 5 bases and the J gene end by 4 bases; junction bases not matched to a gene: 5. The CDR3 length is 13 residues. Points from the study as a whole: Enrichment of disease-linked clones was reportedly significant in matched ankylosing spondylitis synovial fluid. For ankylosing spondylitis blood, a TCR beta motif of under 10 highly homologous variants appeared characteristic. Previous work reported some of these motif variants in the synovial fluid and blood of reactive arthritis.

Sequencing was done on a sample of blood, either unsorted or a sorted T cell fraction (not recorded which). The source is a male donor with ankylosing spondylitis. The chain uses TRBV12-3 or TRBV12-4 and TRBJ2-7, with TRBD1 identical over 7 bases. The CDR3 reads CASSMGQTYEQYV. In DNA form, the CDR3 reads TGTGCCAGCAGTATGGGACAGACTTACGAGCAGTACGTC.